Listed below are T cell receptor beta chains from one sample, sequenced in a study of blood T cell repertoires in COVID-19. Some clones are missing from TCRdb's copy, which holds only in-frame ones; the method was immunoSEQ multiplex PCR. Seen here are roughly 290,000 clones, approximately 90% observed once, and the top ten hold roughly 7%. The sample consisted of peripheral blood. The receptors here all came from a woman aged 25 to 45 with COVID-19, enrolled during active disease. The CDR3 runs from the conserved cysteine through the conserved F or W. A D gene is named only where the DNA matches it firmly. Rows may omit the clone size; those that give it use once, few, many or a size class.

d_gene: -; v_gene: TRBV6-5; abundance: -; j_gene: TRBJ1-2; CDR3aa: CASSYGLNYGYTF; CDR3nt: TGTGCCAGCAGTTACGGGCTTAACTATGGCTACACCTTC
d_gene: -; v_gene: TRBV7-8; abundance: -; j_gene: TRBJ1-5; CDR3aa: CASSSEGRGRQPQHF; CDR3nt: TGTGCCAGCAGCTCCGAAGGGAGAGGGAGACAGCCCCAGCATTTT
d_gene: TRBD1; v_gene: TRBV6-6; abundance: few; j_gene: TRBJ1-6; CDR3aa: CASTEAQGSDSPLHF; CDR3nt: TGTGCCAGCACCGAAGCACAGGGGTCCGATTCACCCCTCCACTTT
d_gene: -; v_gene: TRBV6-6; abundance: -; j_gene: TRBJ2-3; CDR3aa: CASLTGSTDTQYF; CDR3nt: TGTGCCAGTTTGACGGGGAGCACAGATACGCAGTATTTT
d_gene: -; v_gene: TRBV5-1; abundance: -; j_gene: TRBJ2-2; CDR3aa: CASSPLAVGAGELFF; CDR3nt: TGCGCCAGCAGCCCCCTTGCGGTCGGAGCCGGGGAGCTGTTTTTT
d_gene: -; v_gene: TRBV30; abundance: -; j_gene: TRBJ2-7; CDR3aa: CAWSKAGGQGLDEQYF; CDR3nt: TGTGCCTGGAGTAAAGCGGGGGGACAGGGGTTGGACGAGCAGTACTTC
d_gene: -; v_gene: TRBV5-4; abundance: -; j_gene: TRBJ1-2; CDR3aa: CASSLAGAGGYTF; CDR3nt: TGTGCCAGCAGCTTGGCCGGAGCTGGTGGCTACACCTTC
d_gene: -; v_gene: TRBV20-1; abundance: -; j_gene: TRBJ2-5; CDR3aa: CSASSVGLETQYF; CDR3nt: TGCAGTGCTAGTTCGGTGGGGCTGGAGACCCAGTACTTC
d_gene: TRBD1; v_gene: TRBV5-6; abundance: once; j_gene: TRBJ1-2; CDR3aa: CASSSQGAGEVLYGYTF; CDR3nt: TGTGCCAGCAGCTCACAGGGGGCAGGGGAGGTCCTATATGGCTACACCTTC
d_gene: TRBD2; v_gene: TRBV18; abundance: -; j_gene: TRBJ2-7; CDR3aa: CASSPGLAGLNPHEQYF; CDR3nt: TGTGCCAGCTCACCAGGACTAGCGGGGCTCAATCCTCACGAGCAGTACTTC
d_gene: TRBD1; v_gene: TRBV3-1/TRBV3-2; abundance: -; j_gene: TRBJ1-5; CDR3aa: CASSQGQGAIGPQHF; CDR3nt: TGTGCCAGCAGCCAAGGGCAGGGGGCCATAGGGCCCCAGCATTTT
d_gene: TRBD2; v_gene: TRBV11-2; abundance: -; j_gene: TRBJ2-1; CDR3aa: CASSVEAGGSYNEQFF; CDR3nt: TGTGCCAGCAGTGTTGAGGCGGGAGGCTCCTACAATGAGCAGTTCTTC
d_gene: -; v_gene: TRBV4-1; abundance: -; j_gene: TRBJ1-3; CDR3aa: CASRGGSGNTIYF; CDR3nt: TGCGCCAGCAGGGGGGGCTCTGGAAACACCATATATTTT
d_gene: TRBD2; v_gene: TRBV6-2/TRBV6-3; abundance: -; j_gene: TRBJ2-1; CDR3aa: CASSSLGLVSYNEQFF; CDR3nt: TGTGCCAGCAGTTCCTTGGGACTAGTATCTTACAATGAGCAGTTCTTC
d_gene: -; v_gene: TRBV11-2; abundance: -; j_gene: TRBJ2-3; CDR3aa: CASSLAGAGGDTQYF; CDR3nt: TGTGCCAGCAGCTTGGCGGGCGCCGGGGGAGATACGCAGTATTTT
d_gene: TRBD2; v_gene: TRBV11-3; abundance: few; j_gene: TRBJ2-2; CDR3aa: CASSSLAGFNTGELFF; CDR3nt: TGTGCCAGCAGCTCCCTAGCGGGGTTTAACACCGGGGAGCTGTTTTTT
d_gene: -; v_gene: TRBV5-1; abundance: -; j_gene: TRBJ1-4; CDR3aa: CASSLVQGQDEKLFF; CDR3nt: TGCGCCAGCAGCTTGGTGCAGGGGCAGGATGAAAAACTGTTTTTT
d_gene: TRBD2; v_gene: TRBV6-2/TRBV6-3; abundance: -; j_gene: TRBJ2-1; CDR3aa: CASSYSVAGGNEQFF; CDR3nt: TGTGCCAGCAGTTACTCGGTAGCGGGAGGTAATGAGCAGTTCTTC
d_gene: -; v_gene: TRBV7-9; abundance: -; j_gene: TRBJ2-3; CDR3aa: CASSSSGATDTQYF; CDR3nt: TGTGCCAGCAGCTCCTCGGGTGCCACAGATACGCAGTATTTT
d_gene: -; v_gene: TRBV5-1; abundance: -; j_gene: TRBJ2-6; CDR3aa: CASSVQVTGANVLTF; CDR3nt: TGCGCCAGCAGCGTTCAGGTTACTGGGGCCAACGTCCTGACTTTC
d_gene: -; v_gene: TRBV7-9; abundance: -; j_gene: TRBJ1-3; CDR3aa: CASSLSVNTIYF; CDR3nt: TGTGCCAGCAGCTTAAGCGTAAACACCATATATTTT
d_gene: -; v_gene: TRBV7-6; abundance: -; j_gene: TRBJ2-3; CDR3aa: CASSLAGRRGTDTQYF; CDR3nt: TGTGCCAGCAGCTTAGCCGGCAGGCGCGGCACAGATACGCAGTATTTT
d_gene: TRBD1; v_gene: TRBV30; abundance: -; j_gene: TRBJ1-6; CDR3aa: CAWKVTGYNSPLHF; CDR3nt: TGTGCCTGGAAGGTGACAGGGTATAATTCACCCCTCCACTTT
d_gene: -; v_gene: TRBV19; abundance: -; j_gene: TRBJ1-6; CDR3aa: CASSWTVNSPLHF; CDR3nt: TGTGCCAGTAGTTGGACAGTTAATTCACCCCTCCACTTT
d_gene: TRBD2; v_gene: TRBV5-4; abundance: -; j_gene: TRBJ2-7; CDR3aa: CASSFGLAREQYF; CDR3nt: TGTGCCAGCAGCTTCGGACTAGCCCGCGAGCAGTACTTC
d_gene: TRBD1; v_gene: TRBV5-6; abundance: once; j_gene: TRBJ2-2; CDR3aa: CASSSMGGRGRGGELFF; CDR3nt: TGTGCCAGCAGCTCCATGGGAGGCAGGGGGCGCGGCGGGGAGCTGTTTTTT
d_gene: -; v_gene: TRBV29-1; abundance: -; j_gene: TRBJ1-1; CDR3aa: CSVRRVANTEAFF; CDR3nt: TGCAGCGTTCGCCGGGTCGCGAACACTGAAGCTTTCTTT
d_gene: TRBD2; v_gene: TRBV27; abundance: -; j_gene: TRBJ2-1; CDR3aa: CASSLSGLVGEQFF; CDR3nt: TGTGCCAGCAGTTTATCGGGACTAGTTGGTGAGCAGTTCTTC
d_gene: TRBD1; v_gene: TRBV28; abundance: -; j_gene: TRBJ1-1; CDR3aa: CASSQGDTEAFF; CDR3nt: TGTGCCAGCAGTCAGGGGGACACTGAAGCTTTCTTT
d_gene: -; v_gene: TRBV9; abundance: -; j_gene: TRBJ2-2; CDR3aa: CASSGTVTGELFF; CDR3nt: TGTGCCAGCAGCGGGACTGTCACCGGGGAGCTGTTTTTT
d_gene: -; v_gene: TRBV6-5; abundance: once; j_gene: TRBJ1-1; CDR3aa: CASSYSRLLNTEAFF; CDR3nt: TGTGCCAGCAGTTACTCGAGACTCCTGAACACTGAAGCTTTCTTT
d_gene: TRBD2; v_gene: TRBV11-2; abundance: -; j_gene: TRBJ2-1; CDR3aa: CASSLEGLAGVLEQFF; CDR3nt: TGTGCCAGCAGCTTAGAGGGGCTAGCGGGAGTTCTTGAGCAGTTCTTC
d_gene: -; v_gene: TRBV19; abundance: -; j_gene: TRBJ1-1; CDR3aa: CASSRPGTMNTEAFF; CDR3nt: TGTGCCAGTAGCAGACCAGGGACAATGAACACTGAAGCTTTCTTT
d_gene: TRBD1; v_gene: TRBV6-5; abundance: -; j_gene: TRBJ1-2; CDR3aa: CASSSGQNYGYTF; CDR3nt: TGTGCCAGCAGCTCGGGACAGAACTATGGCTACACCTTC
d_gene: -; v_gene: TRBV7-9; abundance: -; j_gene: TRBJ1-2; CDR3aa: CASSQGSGFNYGYTF; CDR3nt: TGTGCCAGCAGCCAAGGGTCAGGGTTTAACTATGGCTACACCTTC
d_gene: TRBD1; v_gene: TRBV7-9; abundance: once; j_gene: TRBJ2-1; CDR3aa: CASSPGTANSYNEQFF; CDR3nt: TGTGCCAGCAGCCCTGGGACAGCCAACTCCTACAATGAGCAGTTCTTC
d_gene: TRBD1; v_gene: TRBV2; abundance: -; j_gene: TRBJ2-5; CDR3aa: CASSEVDRATQYF; CDR3nt: TGTGCCAGCAGTGAGGTGGACAGGGCGACCCAGTACTTC
d_gene: TRBD1; v_gene: TRBV20-1; abundance: -; j_gene: TRBJ2-7; CDR3aa: CSASSSQGDYEQYF; CDR3nt: TGCAGTGCTAGTTCTAGTCAGGGGGATTACGAGCAGTACTTC
d_gene: TRBD1; v_gene: TRBV4-1; abundance: -; j_gene: TRBJ1-3; CDR3aa: CASSYWDRGSSGNTIYF; CDR3nt: TGCGCCAGCAGCTATTGGGACAGAGGGTCCTCTGGAAACACCATATATTTT
d_gene: TRBD2; v_gene: TRBV4-1; abundance: -; j_gene: TRBJ2-3; CDR3aa: CASSHPGGQDTQYF; CDR3nt: TGCGCCAGCAGTCACCCGGGGGGTCAAGATACGCAGTATTTT
d_gene: TRBD2; v_gene: TRBV2; abundance: -; j_gene: TRBJ2-3; CDR3aa: CASSERLAGSFTDTQYF; CDR3nt: TGTGCCAGCAGTGAAAGGCTAGCGGGCTCCTTCACAGATACGCAGTATTTT
d_gene: TRBD1; v_gene: TRBV12-3/TRBV12-4; abundance: -; j_gene: TRBJ1-2; CDR3aa: CASSTTGAFGYTF; CDR3nt: TGTGCCAGCAGCACAACAGGGGCATTCGGCTACACCTTC
d_gene: -; v_gene: TRBV6-5; abundance: once; j_gene: TRBJ2-2; CDR3aa: CASSYRDTGELFF; CDR3nt: TGTGCCAGCAGTTACCGGGACACCGGGGAGCTGTTTTTT
d_gene: TRBD1; v_gene: TRBV24-1; abundance: -; j_gene: TRBJ2-1; CDR3aa: CATSDSGTGIYNEQFF; CDR3nt: TGTGCCACCAGTGACTCCGGGACAGGGATTTACAATGAGCAGTTCTTC
d_gene: -; v_gene: TRBV21-1; abundance: -; j_gene: TRBJ1-5; CDR3aa: CASSKGQGAHQPQHF; CDR3nt: TGTGCCAGCAGCAAAGGACAGGGGGCCCATCAGCCCCAGCATTTT
d_gene: TRBD1; v_gene: TRBV4-1; abundance: -; j_gene: TRBJ1-2; CDR3aa: CASSQEGGTGANYGYTF; CDR3nt: TGCGCCAGCAGCCAAGAGGGAGGCACAGGGGCGAACTATGGCTACACCTTC
d_gene: TRBD1; v_gene: TRBV5-5; abundance: -; j_gene: TRBJ1-2; CDR3aa: CASSQTTGGVYGYTF; CDR3nt: TGTGCCAGCAGCCAAACCACAGGGGGCGTCTATGGCTACACCTTC
d_gene: -; v_gene: TRBV4-3; abundance: -; j_gene: TRBJ1-2; CDR3aa: CASSQLDGNYGYTF; CDR3nt: TGCGCCAGCAGCCAACTTGACGGGAACTATGGCTACACCTTC
d_gene: -; v_gene: TRBV30; abundance: once; j_gene: TRBJ1-5; CDR3aa: CAWSDTEQPQHF; CDR3nt: TGTGCCTGGAGTGACACGGAGCAGCCCCAGCATTTT
d_gene: -; v_gene: TRBV6-5; abundance: once; j_gene: TRBJ2-3; CDR3aa: CASSRQGTQYF; CDR3nt: TGTGCCAGCAGCCGCCAGGGTACGCAGTATTTT
d_gene: TRBD1; v_gene: TRBV24-1; abundance: -; j_gene: TRBJ1-2; CDR3aa: CATSPADRANGYTF; CDR3nt: TGTGCCACCAGTCCTGCGGACAGGGCGAACGGCTACACCTTC
d_gene: -; v_gene: TRBV19; abundance: few; j_gene: TRBJ1-4; CDR3aa: CASSMGRQLRNEKLFF; CDR3nt: TGTGCCAGTAGTATGGGTCGACAGCTCCGAAATGAAAAACTGTTTTTT
d_gene: -; v_gene: TRBV3-1/TRBV3-2; abundance: -; j_gene: TRBJ2-7; CDR3aa: CASSQVPRNGEQYF; CDR3nt: TGTGCCAGCAGCCAAGTCCCCAGGAACGGCGAGCAGTACTTC
d_gene: -; v_gene: TRBV5-5; abundance: -; j_gene: TRBJ2-5; CDR3aa: CASSFRETQYF; CDR3nt: TGTGCCAGCAGCTTCAGGGAGACCCAGTACTTC
d_gene: TRBD2; v_gene: TRBV15; abundance: -; j_gene: TRBJ2-5; CDR3aa: CATSRAPGLATETQYF; CDR3nt: TGTGCCACCAGCAGAGCCCCCGGACTAGCCACGGAGACCCAGTACTTC
d_gene: -; v_gene: TRBV30; abundance: -; j_gene: TRBJ1-1; CDR3aa: CAWATGRLNTEAFF; CDR3nt: TGTGCCTGGGCCACCGGCAGGCTGAACACTGAAGCTTTCTTT
d_gene: -; v_gene: TRBV7-2; abundance: -; j_gene: TRBJ2-5; CDR3aa: CASSPGRGGQTQYF; CDR3nt: TGTGCCAGCAGCCCTGGTCGAGGGGGACAGACCCAGTACTTC
d_gene: -; v_gene: TRBV10-3; abundance: once; j_gene: TRBJ1-3; CDR3aa: CAISRDTLPNTIYF; CDR3nt: TGTGCCATCAGTCGGGACACGCTGCCAAACACCATATATTTT